Listed below are T cell receptor beta chains from one sample, sequenced in a study of radiotherapy plus CTLA-4 blockade in lung cancer. The data were produced by immunoSEQ multiplex PCR, yet TCRdb's version contains in-frame clones alone and is incomplete. This table holds under 95,000 clones, 60% to 85% found once. The starting material was peripheral blood, obtained from a patient treated with radiotherapy plus ipilimumab. These receptors all stem from a human donor with non-small cell lung cancer whose response to radiotherapy plus ipilimumab could not be evaluated. Some clones in this sample may be carry-over from other donors' samples. The CDR3 runs from the conserved cysteine through the conserved F or W. D genes are given only for firm matches. Not every row has a clone size; where given, it reads once, few, many or a size class.

clone size	V gene	J gene	CDR3 length	D gene	CDR3 protein	CDR3 DNA
NA	TRBV4-1	TRBJ1-2	12	NA	CASSGQDYGYTF	TGCGCCAGCTCTGGCCAGGACTATGGCTACACCTTC
few	TRBV28	TRBJ1-1	13	NA	CASSFGRTGEAFF	TGTGCCAGCAGTTTTGGGCGGACTGGGGAAGCTTTCTTT
NA	TRBV7-2	TRBJ1-6	14	NA	CASSPAGRNSPLHF	TGTGCCAGCAGCCCTGCGGGCAGAAATTCACCCCTCCACTTT
NA	TRBV6-9	TRBJ1-2	14	NA	CASSYAGVDYGYTF	TGTGCCAGCAGTTACGCCGGGGTGGACTATGGCTACACCTTC
NA	TRBV4-3	TRBJ1-1	15	NA	CASSQDPVVVTEAFF	TGCGCCAGCAGCCAAGACCCAGTCGTCGTCACTGAAGCTTTCTTT
few	TRBV2	TRBJ1-5	12	NA	CASSEPGQPQHF	TGTGCCAGCAGTGAACCGGGGCAGCCCCAGCATTTT
NA	TRBV11-3	TRBJ2-7	14	TRBD2	CASSQTSGGYEQYF	TGTGCCAGCAGCCAAACTAGCGGGGGCTACGAGCAGTACTTC
NA	TRBV27	TRBJ1-5	14	TRBD1	CASSLGQGNQPQHF	TGTGCCAGCAGCCTGGGACAGGGGAATCAGCCCCAGCATTTT
NA	TRBV10-3	TRBJ1-6	16	TRBD1	CAIHRDRDDNNSPLHF	TGTGCCATCCACCGGGACAGGGACGACAATAATTCCCCCCTCCACTTT
NA	TRBV5-4	TRBJ2-6	16	NA	CASSSVGASGANVLTF	TGTGCCAGCAGCTCGGTAGGGGCCTCTGGGGCCAACGTCCTGACCTTC
NA	TRBV9	TRBJ1-2	15	NA	CASSVVQSAGDGYTF	TGTGCCAGCAGCGTAGTGCAGTCAGCGGGGGATGGCTACACCTTC
NA	TRBV2	TRBJ2-5	15	TRBD2	CASSEPSGGVGTQYF	TGTGCCAGCAGTGAACCTAGCGGGGGTGTGGGGACCCAGTACTTC
NA	TRBV5-4	TRBJ1-2	12	NA	CASSLAVGGYTF	TGTGCCAGCAGCTTGGCGGTCGGTGGCTACACCTTC
NA	TRBV25-1	TRBJ2-7	15	TRBD1	CASSDPGQVAYEQYF	TGTGCCAGCAGTGACCCGGGACAGGTGGCCTACGAGCAGTACTTC
NA	TRBV7-2	TRBJ2-3	14	NA	CASSTQGSNQPQYF	TGTGCCAGCAGCACTCAGGGAAGCAATCAGCCCCAGTATTTT
NA	TRBV5-4	TRBJ2-7	16	TRBD2	CASSFPVSGGRDEQYF	TGTGCCAGCAGCTTTCCCGTTAGCGGGGGGCGGGACGAGCAGTACTTC
NA	TRBV19	TRBJ1-5	16	TRBD1	CASRKYDRVGNQPQHF	TGTGCCAGTAGAAAATATGACAGGGTGGGGAATCAGCCCCAGCATTTT
once	TRBV7-2	TRBJ2-5	15	TRBD1	CASSSKGTGTETQYF	TGTGCCAGCAGCTCCAAAGGGACAGGTACAGAGACCCAGTACTTC
NA	TRBV29-1	TRBJ1-2	13	NA	CSVGAGLAGGYTF	TGCAGCGTTGGAGCAGGCCTCGCGGGCGGCTACACCTTC
NA	TRBV11-2	TRBJ1-2	13	NA	CASSGGGADGYTF	TGTGCCAGCAGCGGCGGGGGGGCCGATGGCTACACCTTC
NA	TRBV27	TRBJ2-7	15	NA	CASSPFPFSSYEQYF	TGTGCCAGCAGTCCGTTCCCCTTTAGCTCCTACGAGCAGTACTTC
few	TRBV7-2	TRBJ1-5	14	NA	CASSPTEGDQPQHF	TGTGCCAGCAGCCCTACGGAAGGGGATCAGCCCCAGCATTTT
NA	TRBV7-9	TRBJ1-2	16	TRBD1	CASSPDQGDRVYGYTF	TGTGCCAGCAGCCCCGACCAAGGGGACAGGGTCTATGGCTACACCTTC
few	TRBV19	TRBJ1-2	15	TRBD1	CASRIYRDSAYGYTF	TGTGCCAGTAGAATCTACAGGGACAGTGCCTATGGCTACACCTTC
NA	TRBV5-6	TRBJ2-4	14	TRBD1	CASSFGQGTNIQYF	TGTGCCAGCAGCTTTGGACAGGGAACAAACATTCAGTACTTC
NA	TRBV10-3	TRBJ1-2	13	TRBD1	CASTPSGGYGYTF	TGTGCCTCAACACCATCAGGGGGCTATGGCTACACCTTC
NA	TRBV14	TRBJ1-1	16	NA	CASSPVPGHLNTEAFF	TGTGCCAGCAGCCCGGTACCGGGACATTTGAACACTGAAGCTTTCTTT
NA	TRBV6-1	TRBJ2-5	14	NA	CASTLQGGAKTQYF	TGTGCCAGCACCCTCCAAGGGGGGGCGAAGACCCAGTACTTC
NA	TRBV6-5	TRBJ1-4	14	NA	CASSYSGAREKLFF	TGTGCCAGCAGTTACTCGGGGGCACGAGAAAAACTGTTTTTT
NA	TRBV5-8	TRBJ1-5	16	NA	CASSLLFRGSNQPQHF	TGTGCCAGCAGCTTACTTTTTCGGGGGAGCAATCAGCCCCAGCATTTT
few	TRBV7-6	TRBJ2-5	18	TRBD2	CASSLPLRTSGRQETQYF	TGTGCCAGCAGCTTACCCCTGAGGACTAGCGGGAGACAAGAGACCCAGTACTTC
NA	TRBV5-1	TRBJ1-4	16	NA	CASSPSDRPTNEKLFF	TGCGCCAGCAGCCCCTCCGACAGGCCGACTAATGAAAAACTGTTTTTT
medium-sized	TRBV9	TRBJ1-5	17	NA	CASSVDAGLTLGQPQHF	TGTGCCAGCAGCGTAGACGCGGGCCTTACATTAGGTCAGCCCCAGCATTTT
NA	TRBV5-1	TRBJ2-7	14	TRBD2	CASSPGLAGYEQYF	TGCGCCAGCAGCCCCGGACTAGCGGGGTACGAGCAGTACTTC
many	TRBV28	TRBJ1-4	15	NA	CASSPLAVTNEKLFF	TGTGCCAGCAGCCCCCTGGCCGTAACTAATGAAAAACTGTTTTTT
NA	TRBV30	TRBJ1-1	15	NA	CAWSTDPSGATEAFF	TGTGCCTGGAGTACAGACCCCTCGGGAGCCACTGAAGCTTTCTTT
NA	TRBV7-9	TRBJ2-2	15	TRBD1	CASSFETGMSGELFF	TGTGCCAGCAGTTTCGAGACAGGGATGAGCGGGGAGCTGTTTTTT
NA	TRBV11-2	TRBJ1-6	15	NA	CASSLEVYYNSPLHF	TGTGCCAGCAGCTTAGAAGTCTATTATAATTCACCCCTCCACTTT
NA	TRBV6-1	TRBJ2-6	16	NA	CASSEGAGPGANVLTF	TGTGCCAGCAGTGAAGGGGCAGGCCCTGGGGCCAACGTCCTGACTTTC
NA	TRBV5-1	TRBJ1-2	13	NA	CASSFGVLYGYTF	TGCGCCAGCAGCTTCGGTGTTCTCTATGGCTACACCTTC
NA	TRBV5-1	TRBJ2-1	15	NA	CASSSGQTTYNEQFF	TGCGCCAGCAGCTCGGGACAAACCACTTACAATGAGCAGTTCTTC